Listed below are T cell receptor beta chains from one sample, sequenced in a study of metastatic and nonmetastatic thyroid tumors. Through MiXCR, TCRdb re-clonotyped the PCR reads. This table holds roughly 15,000 clones, roughly 12% found once. The sequencing input was blood. These TCRs come from a female donor with papillary thyroid cancer or a benign thyroid nodule (not recorded which). Some clones in this sample may be carry-over from other donors' samples. CDR3s include the opening cysteine and the closing phenylalanine or tryptophan. The D gene is left open where the match is weak. Clone size is given for some rows only: seen once, a few or many times, or a class if the clone is expanded.

many | TRBJ2-3 | NA | TRBV5-1 | TGCGCCAGCAGCCCTGGCACCACAGATACGCAGTATTTT | CASSPGTTDTQYF
many | TRBJ2-7 | TRBD1 | TRBV20-1 | TGCAGTGCAGGGGACAGGGGAGGGTACGAGCAGTACTTC | CSAGDRGGYEQYF
NA | TRBJ1-3 | NA | TRBV6-1 | TGTGCCAGCAGTGTGGGGGGTATCGGAAACACCATATATTTT | CASSVGGIGNTIYF
few | TRBJ2-1 | NA | TRBV6-1 | TGTGCCAGCAGTGACTCTATCCCCCCGTGGGTGTTGCAGTTCTTC | CASSDSIPPWVLQFF
NA | TRBJ2-1 | TRBD1 | TRBV6-1 | TGTGCCAGCAGTGGGGCAGGGGGCGCGGATGAGCAGTTCTTC | CASSGAGGADEQFF
medium-sized | TRBJ2-7 | NA | TRBV2 | TGTGCCAGCAGTGATTTCGAAACGCGCGGCTACGAGCAGTACTTC | CASSDFETRGYEQYF
NA | TRBJ2-1 | NA | TRBV11-1 | TGTGCCAGCAGAGGGCACATGGACTTTACAAATGAGCAGTTCTTC | CASRGHMDFTNEQFF
large | TRBJ2-3 | TRBD2 | TRBV6-1 | TGTGCCAGCAGTGAACTAGCGGGAGCAGATACGCAGTATTTT | CASSELAGADTQYF
many | TRBJ1-1 | NA | TRBV12-3/TRBV12-4 | TGTGCCAGCAGTTTAGGGGGTACCATTTTCACTGAAGCTTTCTTT | CASSLGGTIFTEAFF
NA | TRBJ1-2 | TRBD1 | TRBV12-3/TRBV12-4 | TGTGCCAGCAGTGATCAAGGACAGGGGTTTAACTATGGCTACACCTTC | CASSDQGQGFNYGYTF
many | TRBJ2-3 | TRBD2 | TRBV5-1 | TGCGCCAGCAGCTTGGGGCCATTAGCGGGATTCCGAGATACGCAGTATTTT | CASSLGPLAGFRDTQYF
many | TRBJ1-6 | NA | TRBV11-1 | TGTGCCAGCAGCTTATTCACGTTGGGGGGGATTTATTCACCCCTCCACTTT | CASSLFTLGGIYSPLHF
many | TRBJ1-1 | TRBD1 | TRBV29-1 | TGCAGCGTAGATCAAGGACAGGGGTTCACTGAAGCTTTCTTT | CSVDQGQGFTEAFF
many | TRBJ1-1 | NA | TRBV6-1 | TGTGCCAGCAGTGAACAGAACACTGAAGCTTTCTTT | CASSEQNTEAFF
medium-sized | TRBJ2-7 | TRBD1 | TRBV10-3 | TGTGCCATCAGTTCTTCCGAGACAGGGGGCCACGAGCAGTACTTC | CAISSSETGGHEQYF
medium-sized | TRBJ2-7 | NA | TRBV11-2 | TGTGCCAGCAGCTTACAGGGCTACGAGCAGTACTTC | CASSLQGYEQYF
few | TRBJ2-2 | NA | TRBV6-1 | TGTGTCAGCCACCAGTCAGTTGCCGGGGAGCTGTTTTTT | CVSHQSVAGELFF
many | TRBJ2-1 | NA | TRBV4-2 | TGTGCCAGCAGCCAAGATTTGGGCGGATATGAGCAGTTCTTC | CASSQDLGGYEQFF
NA | TRBJ1-2 | NA | TRBV5-4 | TGTGCCAGCAGCACCGGACGGGGGAACTATGGCTACACCTTC | CASSTGRGNYGYTF
many | TRBJ2-1 | TRBD2 | TRBV7-9 | TGTGCCAGCAGCTTGGCGGCTAGCGGGGACAATGAGCAGTTCTTC | CASSLAASGDNEQFF
few | TRBJ2-3 | NA | TRBV6-1 | TGTGCCAGCAGTCCCGGACTACCGCCTAGAACAGATAAGCAGTATTTT | CASSPGLPPRTDKQYF
medium-sized | TRBJ2-1 | TRBD2 | TRBV6-1 | TGTGCCAGTCGTACACCTAGCGGGAGTGAGGGTGATGAGCAGTTCTTC | CASRTPSGSEGDEQFF
few | TRBJ1-4 | TRBD1 | TRBV28 | TGTGCCAGCAGTTCGGGACAGTCCGGAAATGAAAAGCTGTTTTTT | CASSSGQSGNEKLFF
many | TRBJ1-5 | TRBD1 | TRBV7-8 | TGTGCCAGCAGCCGAGACAGGGGCCGGAATCAGCCCCAGCATTTT | CASSRDRGRNQPQHF
NA | TRBJ2-3 | NA | TRBV13 | TGTGCCAGCATCTCGTTTGTGGGGGGGCCTGCTAGGAGCACAGATACGCAGTATTTT | CASISFVGGPARSTDTQYF
medium-sized | TRBJ2-3 | TRBD1 | TRBV28 | TGTGCCAGCAGTCCCTCCGGGACAGGGTGGGGAGGTACGCAGTATTTT | CASSPSGTGWGGTQYF
many | TRBJ1-4 | NA | TRBV5-1 | TGCGCCAGCAGTCCTGGAGGGGCTTTTAATGAAAAACTGTTTTTT | CASSPGGAFNEKLFF
many | TRBJ1-2 | NA | TRBV4-2 | TGTGCCAGCAGCCAAGAAGGAGAAGGCTACTATGGCTACACCTTC | CASSQEGEGYYGYTF
few | TRBJ2-1 | TRBD2 | TRBV7-2 | TGTGCCAGCAGCTCGACTAGCGAAAGCTCCTACAATGAGCAGTTCTTC | CASSSTSESSYNEQFF